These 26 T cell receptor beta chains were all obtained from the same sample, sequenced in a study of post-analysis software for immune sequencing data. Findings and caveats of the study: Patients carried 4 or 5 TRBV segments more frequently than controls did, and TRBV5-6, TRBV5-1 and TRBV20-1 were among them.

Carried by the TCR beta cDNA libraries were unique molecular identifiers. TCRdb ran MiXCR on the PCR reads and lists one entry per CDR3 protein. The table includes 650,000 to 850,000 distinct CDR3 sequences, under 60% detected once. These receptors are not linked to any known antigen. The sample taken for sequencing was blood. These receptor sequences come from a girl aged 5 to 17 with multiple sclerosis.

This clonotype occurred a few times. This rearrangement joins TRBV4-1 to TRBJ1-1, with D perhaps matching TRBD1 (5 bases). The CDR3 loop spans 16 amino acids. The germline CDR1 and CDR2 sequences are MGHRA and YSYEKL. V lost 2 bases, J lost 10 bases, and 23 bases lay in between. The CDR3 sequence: CASSQPSKTASGGAFF. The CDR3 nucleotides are TGCGCCAGCAGCCAACCATCGAAGACAGCTTCGGGGGGAGCTTTCTTT.

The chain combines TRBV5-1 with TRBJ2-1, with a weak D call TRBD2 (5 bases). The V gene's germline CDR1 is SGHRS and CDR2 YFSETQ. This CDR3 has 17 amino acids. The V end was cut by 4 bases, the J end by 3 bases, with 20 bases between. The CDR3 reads CASSPGSFGVGYNEQFF. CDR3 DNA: TGCGCCAGCAGCCCGGGGAGTTTTGGGGTGGGCTACAATGAGCAGTTCTTC.

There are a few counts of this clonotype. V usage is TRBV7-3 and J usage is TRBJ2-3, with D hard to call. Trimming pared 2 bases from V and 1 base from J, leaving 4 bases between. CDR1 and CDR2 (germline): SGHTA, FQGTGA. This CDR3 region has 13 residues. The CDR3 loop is CASSLLRTDTQYF. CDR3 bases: TGTGCCAGCAGCTTATTGCGCACAGATACGCAGTATTTT. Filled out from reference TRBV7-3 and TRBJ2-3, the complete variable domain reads GAGVSQTPSNKVTEKGKYVELRCDPISGHTALYWYRQSLGQGPEFLIYFQGTGAADDSGLPNDRFFAVRPEGSVSTLKIQRTERGDSAVYLCASSLLRTDTQYFGPGTRLTVL.

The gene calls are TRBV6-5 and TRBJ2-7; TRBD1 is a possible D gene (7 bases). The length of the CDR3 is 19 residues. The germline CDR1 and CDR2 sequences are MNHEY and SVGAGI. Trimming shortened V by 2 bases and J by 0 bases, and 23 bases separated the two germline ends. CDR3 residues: CASSYVSGVGGPSSYEQYF. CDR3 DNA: TGTGCCAGCAGTTACGTTTCGGGGGTAGGGGGCCCAAGCTCCTACGAGCAGTACTTC.

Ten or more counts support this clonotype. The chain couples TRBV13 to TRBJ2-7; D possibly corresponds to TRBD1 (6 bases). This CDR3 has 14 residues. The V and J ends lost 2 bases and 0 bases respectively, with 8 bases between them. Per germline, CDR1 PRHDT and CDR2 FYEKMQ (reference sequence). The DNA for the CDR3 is TGTGCCAGCAGCTTACGGGACAACTCCTACGAGCAGTACTTC. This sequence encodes CASSLRDNSYEQYF.

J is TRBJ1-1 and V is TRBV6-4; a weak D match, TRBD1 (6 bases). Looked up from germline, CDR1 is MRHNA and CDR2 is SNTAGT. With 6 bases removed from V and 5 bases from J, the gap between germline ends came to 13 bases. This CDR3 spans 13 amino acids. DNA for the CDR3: TGTGCCAGCAGCAAAGAGGACAGAACTGAAGCTTTCTTT. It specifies CASSKEDRTEAFF.

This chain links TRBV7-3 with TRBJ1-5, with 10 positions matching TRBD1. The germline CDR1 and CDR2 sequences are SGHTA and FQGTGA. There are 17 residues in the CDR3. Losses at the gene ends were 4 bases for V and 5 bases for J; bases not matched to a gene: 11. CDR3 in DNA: TGTGCCAGCAGCTATATTTGGGACAGGGGATCAGATCAGCCCCAGCATTTT. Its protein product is CASSYIWDRGSDQPQHF.

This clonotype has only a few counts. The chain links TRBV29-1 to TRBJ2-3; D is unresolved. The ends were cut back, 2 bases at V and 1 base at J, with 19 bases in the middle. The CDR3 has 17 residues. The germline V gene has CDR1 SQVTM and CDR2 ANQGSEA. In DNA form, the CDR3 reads TGCAGCGTTGAAAGCCAACGAGGTCCCGCAGGCACAGATACGCAGTATTTT. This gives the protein CSVESQRGPAGTDTQYF.

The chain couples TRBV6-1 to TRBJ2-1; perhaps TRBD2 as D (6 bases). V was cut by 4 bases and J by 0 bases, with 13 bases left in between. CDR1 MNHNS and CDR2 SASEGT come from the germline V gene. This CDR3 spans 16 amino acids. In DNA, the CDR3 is TGTGCCAGCAGTGTGACCGGGACTTCCTCCTACAATGAGCAGTTCTTC. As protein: CASSVTGTSSYNEQFF.

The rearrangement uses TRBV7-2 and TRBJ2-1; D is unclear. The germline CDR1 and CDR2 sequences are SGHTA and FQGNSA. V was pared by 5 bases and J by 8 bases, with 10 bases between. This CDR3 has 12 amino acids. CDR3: CASSRFLDEQFF. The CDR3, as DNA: TGTGCCAGCAGCAGGTTCCTGGATGAGCAGTTCTTC.

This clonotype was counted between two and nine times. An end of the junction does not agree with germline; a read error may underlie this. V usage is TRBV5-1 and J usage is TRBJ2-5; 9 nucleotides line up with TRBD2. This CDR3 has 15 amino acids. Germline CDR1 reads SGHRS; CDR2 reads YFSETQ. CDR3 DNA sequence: TGCGCCAGCAGCTTGATAGCGGGGGACCAGGAGACCCAGTACTTC. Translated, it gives CASSLIAGDQETQYF.

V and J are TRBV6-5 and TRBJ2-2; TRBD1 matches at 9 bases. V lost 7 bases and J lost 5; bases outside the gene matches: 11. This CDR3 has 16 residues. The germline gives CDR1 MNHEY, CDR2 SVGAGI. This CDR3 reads CASIPRGQGRTGELFF. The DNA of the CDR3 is TGTGCCAGCATCCCGAGGGGACAGGGAAGAACCGGGGAGCTGTTTTTT.

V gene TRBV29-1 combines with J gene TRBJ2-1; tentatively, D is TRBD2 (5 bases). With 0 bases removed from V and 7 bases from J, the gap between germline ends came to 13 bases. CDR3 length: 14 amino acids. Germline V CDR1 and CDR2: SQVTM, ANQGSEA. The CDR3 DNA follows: TGCAGCGTTGAAGATCCGGATTCGGGGAATGAGCAGTTCTTC. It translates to CSVEDPDSGNEQFF.

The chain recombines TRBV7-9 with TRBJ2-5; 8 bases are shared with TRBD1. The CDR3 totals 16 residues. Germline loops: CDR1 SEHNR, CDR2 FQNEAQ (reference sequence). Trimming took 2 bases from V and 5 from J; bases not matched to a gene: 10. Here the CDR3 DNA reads TGTGCCAGCAGCTTACTGGACAGGGAGAGATGGGAGACCCAGTACTTC. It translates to CASSLLDRERWETQYF.

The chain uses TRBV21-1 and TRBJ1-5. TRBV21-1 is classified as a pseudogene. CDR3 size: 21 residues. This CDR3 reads CASSPQGEGDWKVWSNQPQHF. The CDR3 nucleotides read TGTGCCAGCAGCCCCCAGGGGGAGGGTGATTGGAAGGTCTGGAGCAATCAGCCCCAGCATTTT.

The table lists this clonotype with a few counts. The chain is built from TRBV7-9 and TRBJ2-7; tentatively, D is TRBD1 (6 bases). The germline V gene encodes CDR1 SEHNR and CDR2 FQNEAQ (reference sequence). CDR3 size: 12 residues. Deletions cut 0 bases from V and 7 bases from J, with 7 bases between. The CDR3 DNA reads TGTGCCAGCAGCTTAGCCGGACAGGAGCAGTACTTC. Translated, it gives CASSLAGQEQYF.

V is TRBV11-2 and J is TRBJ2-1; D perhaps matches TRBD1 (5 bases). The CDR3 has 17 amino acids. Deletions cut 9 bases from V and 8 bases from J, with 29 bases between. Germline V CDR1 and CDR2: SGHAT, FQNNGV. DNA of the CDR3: TGTGCCAGTGGCCGAGATACTCAGGGTTGGATAGCCGATGAGCAGTTCTTC. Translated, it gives CASGRDTQGWIADEQFF.

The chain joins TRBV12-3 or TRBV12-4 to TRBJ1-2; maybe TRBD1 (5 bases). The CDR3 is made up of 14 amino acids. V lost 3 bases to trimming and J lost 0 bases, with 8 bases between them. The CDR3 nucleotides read TGTGCCAGCAGTTTTTGGGACTCTAACTATGGCTACACCTTC. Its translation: CASSFWDSNYGYTF.

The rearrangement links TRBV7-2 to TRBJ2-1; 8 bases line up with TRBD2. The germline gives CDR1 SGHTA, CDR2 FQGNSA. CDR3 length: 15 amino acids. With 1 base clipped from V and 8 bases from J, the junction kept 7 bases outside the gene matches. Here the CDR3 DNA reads TGTGCCAGCAGCTTAGTGACGGGAGGGCCTCATGAGCAGTTCTTC. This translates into CASSLVTGGPHEQFF. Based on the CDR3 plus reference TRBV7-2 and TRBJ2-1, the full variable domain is GAGVSQSPSNKVTEKGKDVELRCDPISGHTALYWYRQSLGQGLEFLIYFQGNSAPDKSGLPSDRFSAERTGGSVSTLTIQRTQQEDSAVYLCASSLVTGGPHEQFFGPGTRLTVL.

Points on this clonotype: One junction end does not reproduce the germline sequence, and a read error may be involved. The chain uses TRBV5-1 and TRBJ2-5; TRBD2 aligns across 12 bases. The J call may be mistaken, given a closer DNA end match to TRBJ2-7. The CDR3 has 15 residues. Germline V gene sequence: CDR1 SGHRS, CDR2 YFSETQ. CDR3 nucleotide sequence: TGCGCCAACAGCTCCTTGACTAGCGGGAGTCACGAGCAGTACTTC. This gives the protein CANSSLTSGSHEQYF.

In DNA form, the CDR3 reads TGCAGTGCTAGAGCGGGAGGGCTTAATGAGCAGTTCTTC. It codes for CSARAGGLNEQFF. The J gene is TRBJ2-1, the V gene TRBV20-1; TRBD2 aligns across 8 bases. The germline V gene encodes CDR1 DFQATT and CDR2 SNEGSKA (reference sequence). The CDR3 has 13 residues. With 1 base clipped from V and 7 bases from J, the junction kept 3 bases outside the gene matches.

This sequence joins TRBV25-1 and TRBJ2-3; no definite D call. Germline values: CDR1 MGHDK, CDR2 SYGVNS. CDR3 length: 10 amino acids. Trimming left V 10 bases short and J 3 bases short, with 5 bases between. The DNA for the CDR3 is TGTGCCACCGATACAGATACGCAGTATTTT. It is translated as CATDTDTQYF.

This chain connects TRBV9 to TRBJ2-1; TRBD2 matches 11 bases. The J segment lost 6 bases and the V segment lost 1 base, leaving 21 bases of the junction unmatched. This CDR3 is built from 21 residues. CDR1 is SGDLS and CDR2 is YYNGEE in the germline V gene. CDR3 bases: TGTGCCAGCAGCGTAAACTCGGGGACTAGCGGTAACCCTCAACCCGGCAATGAGCAGTTCTTC. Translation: CASSVNSGTSGNPQPGNEQFF.

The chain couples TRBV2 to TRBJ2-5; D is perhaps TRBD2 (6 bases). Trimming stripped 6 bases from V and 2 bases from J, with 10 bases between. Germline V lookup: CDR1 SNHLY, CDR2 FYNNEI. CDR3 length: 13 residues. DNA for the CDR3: TGTGCCAGCAGGGACTACCCTCAAGAGACCCAGTACTTC. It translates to CASRDYPQETQYF. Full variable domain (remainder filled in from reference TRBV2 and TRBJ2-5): EPEVTQTPSHQVTQMGQEVILRCVPISNHLYFYWYRQILGQKVEFLVSFYNNEISEKSEIFDDQFSVERPDGSNFTLKIRSTKLEDSAMYFCASRDYPQETQYFGPGTRLLVL.

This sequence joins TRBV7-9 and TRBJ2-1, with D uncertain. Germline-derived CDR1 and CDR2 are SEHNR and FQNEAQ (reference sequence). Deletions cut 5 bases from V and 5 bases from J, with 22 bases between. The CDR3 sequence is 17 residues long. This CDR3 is CASSQTLPGGRHNEQFF. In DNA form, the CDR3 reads TGTGCCAGCAGCCAAACTCTCCCGGGTGGTCGTCACAATGAGCAGTTCTTC. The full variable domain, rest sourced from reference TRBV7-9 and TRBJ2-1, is DTGVSQNPRHKITKRGQNVTFRCDPISEHNRLYWYRQTLGQGPEFLTYFQNEAQLEKSRLLSDRFSAERPKGSFSTLEIQRTEQGDSAMYLCASSQTLPGGRHNEQFFGPGTRLTVL.

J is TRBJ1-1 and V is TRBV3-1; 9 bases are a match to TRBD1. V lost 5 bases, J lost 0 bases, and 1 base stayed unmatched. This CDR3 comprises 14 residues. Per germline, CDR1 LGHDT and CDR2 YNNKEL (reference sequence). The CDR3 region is CASSGTGLNTEAFF. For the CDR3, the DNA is TGTGCCAGCAGCGGGACAGGGTTGAACACTGAAGCTTTCTTT.